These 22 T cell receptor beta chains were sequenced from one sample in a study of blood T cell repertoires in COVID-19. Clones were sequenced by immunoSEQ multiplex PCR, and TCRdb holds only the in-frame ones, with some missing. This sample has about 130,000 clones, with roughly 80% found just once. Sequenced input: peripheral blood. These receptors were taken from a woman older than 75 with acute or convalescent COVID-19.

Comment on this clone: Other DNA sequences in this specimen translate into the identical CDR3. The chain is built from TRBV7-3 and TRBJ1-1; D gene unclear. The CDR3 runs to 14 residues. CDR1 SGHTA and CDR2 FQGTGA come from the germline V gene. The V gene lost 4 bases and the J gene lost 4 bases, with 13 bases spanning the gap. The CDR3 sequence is CASSSTLGGTEAFF. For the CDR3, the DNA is TGTGCCAGCAGCTCGACGCTAGGCGGCACTGAAGCTTTCTTT.

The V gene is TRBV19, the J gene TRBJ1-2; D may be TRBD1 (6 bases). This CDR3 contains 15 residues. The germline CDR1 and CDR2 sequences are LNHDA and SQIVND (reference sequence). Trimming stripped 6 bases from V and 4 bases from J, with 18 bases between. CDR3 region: CASSYGGMGSYGYTF. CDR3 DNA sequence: TGTGCCAGTAGCTATGGGGGCATGGGCTCCTATGGCTACACCTTC.

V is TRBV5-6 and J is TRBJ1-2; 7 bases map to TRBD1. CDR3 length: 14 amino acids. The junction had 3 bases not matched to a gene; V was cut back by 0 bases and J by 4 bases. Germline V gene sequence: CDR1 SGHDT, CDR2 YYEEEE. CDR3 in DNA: TGTGCCAGCAGCTTGGCCGGACAGGCCTATGGCTACACCTTC. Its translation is CASSLAGQAYGYTF.

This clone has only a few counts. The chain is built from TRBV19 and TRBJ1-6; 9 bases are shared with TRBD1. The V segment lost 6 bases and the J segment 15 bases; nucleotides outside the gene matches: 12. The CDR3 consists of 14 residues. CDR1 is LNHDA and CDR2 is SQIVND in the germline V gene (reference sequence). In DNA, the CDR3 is TGTGCCAGTAGACACCGGGACAGGGAAAAAGGCCTCCACTTT. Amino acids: CASRHRDREKGLHF.

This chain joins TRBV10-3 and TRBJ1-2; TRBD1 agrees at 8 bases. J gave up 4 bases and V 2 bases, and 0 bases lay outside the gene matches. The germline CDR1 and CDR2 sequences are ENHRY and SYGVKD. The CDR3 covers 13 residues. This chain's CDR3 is CAISEGQGYGYTF. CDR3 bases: TGTGCCATCAGTGAGGGACAGGGCTATGGCTACACCTTC.

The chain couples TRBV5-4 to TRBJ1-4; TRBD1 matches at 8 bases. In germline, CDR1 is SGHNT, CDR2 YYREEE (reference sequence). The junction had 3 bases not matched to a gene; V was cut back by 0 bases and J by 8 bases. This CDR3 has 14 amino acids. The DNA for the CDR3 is TGTGCCAGCAGCTTGGGACAGGGGTCGGAAAAACTGTTTTTT. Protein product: CASSLGQGSEKLFF. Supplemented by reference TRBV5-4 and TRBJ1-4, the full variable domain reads ETGVTQSPTHLIKTRGQQVTLRCSSQSGHNTVSWYQQALGQGPQFIFQYYREEENGRGNFPPRFSGLQFPNYSSELNVNALELDDSALYLCASSLGQGSEKLFFGSGTQLSVL.

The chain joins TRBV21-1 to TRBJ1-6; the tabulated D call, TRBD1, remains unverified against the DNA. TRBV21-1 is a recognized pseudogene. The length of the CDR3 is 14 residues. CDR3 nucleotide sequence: TGTGCCAGCATGGACAGGGCGTATAATTCACCCCTCCACTTT. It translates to CASMDRAYNSPLHF.

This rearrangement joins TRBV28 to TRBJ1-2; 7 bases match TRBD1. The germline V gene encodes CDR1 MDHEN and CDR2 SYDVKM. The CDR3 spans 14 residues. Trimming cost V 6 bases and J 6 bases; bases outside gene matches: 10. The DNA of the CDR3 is TGTGCCAGCAGGGAAGGGGGCGCATTGCATGGCTACACCTTC. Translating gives CASREGGALHGYTF.

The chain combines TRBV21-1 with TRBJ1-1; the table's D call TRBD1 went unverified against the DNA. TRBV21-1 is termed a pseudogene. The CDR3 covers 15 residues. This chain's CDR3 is CASSKGDRTNTEAFF. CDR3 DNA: TGTGCCAGCAGCAAAGGGGACAGGACGAACACTGAAGCTTTCTTT.

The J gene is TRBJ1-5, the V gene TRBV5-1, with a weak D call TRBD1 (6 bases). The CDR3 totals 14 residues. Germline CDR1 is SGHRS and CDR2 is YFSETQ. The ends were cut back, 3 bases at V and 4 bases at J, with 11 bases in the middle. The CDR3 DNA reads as TGCGCCAGCAGCTCCGGACAGAGTAATCAGCCCCAGCATTTT. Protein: CASSSGQSNQPQHF.

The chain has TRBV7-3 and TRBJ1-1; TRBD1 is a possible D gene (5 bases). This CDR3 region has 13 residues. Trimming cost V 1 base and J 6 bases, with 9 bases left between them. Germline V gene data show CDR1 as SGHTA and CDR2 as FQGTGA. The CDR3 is CASSLIPRAEAFF. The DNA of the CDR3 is TGTGCCAGCAGCTTAATCCCCAGGGCTGAAGCTTTCTTT. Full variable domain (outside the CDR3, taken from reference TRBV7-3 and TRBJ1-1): GAGVSQTPSNKVTEKGKYVELRCDPISGHTALYWYRQSLGQGPEFLIYFQGTGAADDSGLPNDRFFAVRPEGSVSTLKIQRTERGDSAVYLCASSLIPRAEAFFGQGTRLTVV.

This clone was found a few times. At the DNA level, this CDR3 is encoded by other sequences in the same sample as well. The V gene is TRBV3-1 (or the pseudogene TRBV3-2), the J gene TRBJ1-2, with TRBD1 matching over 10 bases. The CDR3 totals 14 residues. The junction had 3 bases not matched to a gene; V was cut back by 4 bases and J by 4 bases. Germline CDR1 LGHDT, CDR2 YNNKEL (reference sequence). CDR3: CASSPTGGGYGYTF. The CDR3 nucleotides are TGTGCCAGCAGCCCGACAGGGGGCGGCTATGGCTACACCTTC.

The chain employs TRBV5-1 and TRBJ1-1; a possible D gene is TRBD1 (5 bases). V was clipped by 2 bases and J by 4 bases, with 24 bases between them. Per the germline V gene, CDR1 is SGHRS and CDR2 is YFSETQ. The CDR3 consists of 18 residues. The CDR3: CASSFVGPSTPRATEAFF. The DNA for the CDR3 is TGCGCCAGCAGCTTCGTAGGTCCGTCGACCCCCAGGGCCACTGAAGCTTTCTTT.

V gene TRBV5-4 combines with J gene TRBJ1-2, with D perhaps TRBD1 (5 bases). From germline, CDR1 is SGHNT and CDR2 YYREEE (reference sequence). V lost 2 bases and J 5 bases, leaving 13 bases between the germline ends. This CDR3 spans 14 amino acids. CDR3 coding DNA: TGTGCCAGCAGCTTAAGGGCAGGGAATTATGGCTACACCTTC. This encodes CASSLRAGNYGYTF.

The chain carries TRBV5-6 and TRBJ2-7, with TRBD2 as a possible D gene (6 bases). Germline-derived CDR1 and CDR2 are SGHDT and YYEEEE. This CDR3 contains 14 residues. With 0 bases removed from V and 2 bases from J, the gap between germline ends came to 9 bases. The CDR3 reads CASSLVRGAYEQYF. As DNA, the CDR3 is TGTGCCAGCAGCTTGGTGCGGGGAGCCTACGAGCAGTACTTC.

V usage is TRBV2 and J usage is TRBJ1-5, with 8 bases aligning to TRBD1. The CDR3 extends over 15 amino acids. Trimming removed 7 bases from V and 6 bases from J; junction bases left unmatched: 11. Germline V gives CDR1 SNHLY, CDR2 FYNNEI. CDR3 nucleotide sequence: TGTGCCAGCACAGGGGGGGGACAGGCCCGTCAGCCCCAGCATTTT. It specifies CASTGGGQARQPQHF.

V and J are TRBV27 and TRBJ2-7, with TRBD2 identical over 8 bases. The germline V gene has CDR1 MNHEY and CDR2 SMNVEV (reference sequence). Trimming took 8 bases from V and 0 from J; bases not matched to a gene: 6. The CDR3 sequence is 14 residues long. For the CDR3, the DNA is TGTGCCAGCGCACAGCGGGGGTCCTCCTACGAGCAGTACTTC. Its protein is CASAQRGSSYEQYF.

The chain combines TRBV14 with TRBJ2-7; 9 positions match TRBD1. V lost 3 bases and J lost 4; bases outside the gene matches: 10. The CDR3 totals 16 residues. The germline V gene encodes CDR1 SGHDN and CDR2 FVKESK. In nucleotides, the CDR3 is TGTGCCAGCAGCCACCTAGCCGGGACAGGGCTGTACGAGCAGTACTTC. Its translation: CASSHLAGTGLYEQYF. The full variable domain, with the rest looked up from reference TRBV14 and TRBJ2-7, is EAGVTQFPSHSVIEKGQTVTLRCDPISGHDNLYWYRRVMGKEIKFLLHFVKESKQDESGMPNNRFLAERTGGTYSTLKVQPAELEDSGVYFCASSHLAGTGLYEQYFGPGTRLTVT.

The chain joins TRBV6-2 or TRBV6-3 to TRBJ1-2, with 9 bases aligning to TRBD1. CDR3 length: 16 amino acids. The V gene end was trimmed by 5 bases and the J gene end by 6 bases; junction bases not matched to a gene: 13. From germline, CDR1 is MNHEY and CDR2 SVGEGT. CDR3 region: CASSRFGTGPFDGYTF. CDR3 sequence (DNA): TGTGCCAGCAGTAGATTCGGGACAGGGCCCTTTGATGGCTACACCTTC.

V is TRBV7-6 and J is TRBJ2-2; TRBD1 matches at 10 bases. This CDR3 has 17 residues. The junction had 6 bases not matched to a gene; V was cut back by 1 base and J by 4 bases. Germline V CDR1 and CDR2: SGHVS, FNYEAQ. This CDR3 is CASSLVKGTGVTGELFF. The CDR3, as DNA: TGTGCCAGCAGCTTAGTTAAAGGGACAGGGGTCACCGGGGAGCTGTTTTTT.

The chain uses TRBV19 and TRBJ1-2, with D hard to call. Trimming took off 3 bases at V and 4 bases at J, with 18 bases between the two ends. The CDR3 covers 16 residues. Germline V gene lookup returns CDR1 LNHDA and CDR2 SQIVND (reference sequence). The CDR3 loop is CASSIFAGAGFYGYTF. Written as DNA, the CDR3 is TGTGCCAGTAGTATTTTCGCCGGCGCGGGGTTCTATGGCTACACCTTC.

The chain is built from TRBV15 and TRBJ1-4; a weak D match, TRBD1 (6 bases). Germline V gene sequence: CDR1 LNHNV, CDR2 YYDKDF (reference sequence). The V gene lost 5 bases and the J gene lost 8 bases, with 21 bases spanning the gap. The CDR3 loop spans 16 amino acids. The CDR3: CATSSRGKGDDEKLFF. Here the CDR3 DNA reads TGTGCCACCAGCTCAAGGGGGAAAGGAGATGACGAAAAACTGTTTTTT.